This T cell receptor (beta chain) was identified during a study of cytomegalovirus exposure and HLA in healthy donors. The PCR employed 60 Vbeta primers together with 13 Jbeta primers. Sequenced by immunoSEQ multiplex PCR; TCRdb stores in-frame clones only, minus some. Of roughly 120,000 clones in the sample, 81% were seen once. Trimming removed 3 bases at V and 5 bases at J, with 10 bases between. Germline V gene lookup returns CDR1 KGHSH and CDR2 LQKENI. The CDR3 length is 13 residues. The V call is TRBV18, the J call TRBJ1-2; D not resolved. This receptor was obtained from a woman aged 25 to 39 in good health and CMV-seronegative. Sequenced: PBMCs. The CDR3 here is CASSPLEAYGYTF. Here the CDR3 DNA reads TGTGCCAGCTCACCGCTAGAAGCATATGGCTACACCTTC.